Here is one TCR beta chain with its context. The junction differs from germline at one of its ends, possibly a read error. This record comes from a study of blood T cells in healthy people across ages. It was with a sample-barcoded 5' primer and a J-beta primer mix that a second PCR of roughly 7 to 12 cycles was run. Researchers report that a template-switch adaptor with 12 random nucleotides tagged each cDNA molecule. TCRdb ran MiXCR on the 5' RACE reads and lists one entry per CDR3 protein. This sample carries 600,000 or so distinct CDR3 sequences, less than 35% of them seen once, and the ten largest clones take around 14%. Germline values: CDR1 SEHNR, CDR2 FQNEAQ (reference sequence). The CDR3 sequence is 14 residues long.

The source material was blood. The sequence came from a woman of 80 years or more in good health. The V call is TRBV7-9, the J call TRBJ1-1, with D tentatively TRBD1 (5 bases). DNA for the CDR3: TGTGCCAGCGGCTTAAGGGGAGGATACACTGAAGCTTTCTTT. Translated, it gives CASGLRGGYTEAFF.